The 32 T cell receptor beta chains reported below all come from one sample, sequenced in a study of shared clonotypes between healthy human individuals. Some clones are missing from TCRdb's copy, which holds only in-frame ones; the method was immunoSEQ multiplex PCR. In the table there are around 2.1 million clones, 90% to 96% of which are singletons. Sequenced: naive CD4+ T cells sorted from blood. Subset given: CD45RA+ positively selected. These receptors all come from a man between 18 and 29 years old in good health.

J is TRBJ2-7 and V is TRBV7-8; D not resolved. The length of the CDR3 is 14 residues. V was shortened by 5 bases and J by 4 bases, with 15 bases between the two germline ends. The germline V gene has CDR1 SGHVS and CDR2 FQNEAQ. CDR3: CASSPRLGQYEQYF. In DNA, the CDR3 is TGTGCCAGCAGCCCCCGGCTCGGGCAGTACGAGCAGTACTTC. Variable domain in full (rest from reference TRBV7-8 and TRBJ2-7): GAGVSQSPRYKVAKRGQDVALRCDPISGHVSLFWYQQALGQGPEFLTYFQNEAQLDKSGLPSDRFFAERPEGSVSTLKIQRTQQEDSAVYLCASSPRLGQYEQYFGPGTRLTVT.

V is TRBV15 and J is TRBJ2-5; TRBD2 aligns across 7 bases. Unmatched junction bases numbered 6, after V lost 1 base and J lost 1 base. Germline CDR1 LNHNV, CDR2 YYDKDF (reference sequence). The CDR3 extends over 16 amino acids. For the CDR3, the DNA is TGTGCCACCAGCAGAGGGGGCCTAGCGGTCCAAGAGACCCAGTACTTC. It translates to CATSRGGLAVQETQYF.

The chain uses TRBV7-4 and TRBJ1-5; unclear D gene. CDR3 length: 11 residues. CDR1 and CDR2 (germline): SGHVT, SQSDAQ. V lost 2 bases and J lost 6, with 2 bases in between. This CDR3 is CASSLIQPQHF. For the CDR3, the DNA is TGTGCCAGCAGCTTAATTCAGCCCCAGCATTTT.

As to this clone: Other DNA sequences from this sample encode an identical CDR3 as well. CDR3 in amino acids: CASSLGGEETQYF. CDR3 nucleotide sequence: TGTGCCAGCAGCTTGGGCGGAGAAGAGACCCAGTACTTC. The V call is TRBV5-6, the J call TRBJ2-5; no reliable D call. Trimming left V 0 bases short and J 3 bases short, with 6 bases between. The CDR3 has 13 residues. Germline V gives CDR1 SGHDT, CDR2 YYEEEE. Full variable domain (rest looked up from reference TRBV5-6 and TRBJ2-5): DAGVTQSPTHLIKTRGQQVTLRCSPKSGHDTVSWYQQALGQGPQFIFQYYEEEERQRGNFPDRFSGHQFPNYSSELNVNALLLGDSALYLCASSLGGEETQYFGPGTRLLVL.

This chain connects TRBV7-9 to TRBJ2-5, with D tentatively TRBD1 (7 bases). The CDR3 consists of 14 residues. Germline V gene lookup returns CDR1 SEHNR and CDR2 FQNEAQ (reference sequence). V was pared by 7 bases and J by 5 bases, with 17 bases between. The DNA of the CDR3 is TGTGCCAGCACCTCCCAGGCAGGGGGGGAGACCCAGTACTTC. This encodes CASTSQAGGETQYF.

V is TRBV7-9 and J is TRBJ1-1; TRBD1 might be the D (6 bases). Germline V CDR1 and CDR2: SEHNR, FQNEAQ (reference sequence). Trimming left V 1 base short and J 2 bases short, with 14 bases between. The CDR3 runs 16 residues. The CDR3 DNA is TGTGCCAGCAGCTTAGATTTCCGGACAGCTAACACTGAAGCTTTCTTT. Amino acids: CASSLDFRTANTEAFF.

The rearrangement joins TRBV11-2 to TRBJ2-7; TRBD2 matches at 15 bases. The CDR3 has 16 amino acids. From germline, CDR1 is SGHAT and CDR2 FQNNGV. Trimming removed 5 bases from V and 5 bases from J; junction bases left unmatched: 7. CDR3 sequence (DNA): TGTGCCAGCAGCCTAGGACTAGCGGGAGGGCAGCACGAGCAGTACTTC. Its protein product is CASSLGLAGGQHEQYF. The full variable domain, completed using reference TRBV11-2 and TRBJ2-7, is EAGVAQSPRYKIIEKRQSVAFWCNPISGHATLYWYQQILGQGPKLLIQFQNNGVVDDSQLPKDRFSAERLKGVDSTLKIQPAKLEDSAVYLCASSLGLAGGQHEQYFGPGTRLTVT.

The chain employs TRBV6-5 and TRBJ1-5, with no clear D. V was pared by 6 bases and J by 2 bases, with 8 bases between. Germline CDR1 and CDR2: MNHEY and SVGAGI. The CDR3 is 13 amino acids. CDR3 in amino acids: CASSPWGNQPQHF. CDR3 coding DNA: TGTGCCAGCAGCCCCTGGGGCAATCAGCCCCAGCATTTT.

The chain has TRBV6-1 and TRBJ2-6; a weak D match, TRBD1 (5 bases). The CDR3 covers 16 residues. Per the germline V gene, CDR1 is MNHNS and CDR2 is SASEGT. Trimming left V 2 bases short and J 4 bases short, with 12 bases between. CDR3 region: CASSESIGVGANVLTF. The CDR3 nucleotides read TGTGCCAGCAGTGAATCAATAGGGGTCGGGGCCAACGTCCTGACTTTC.

J is TRBJ1-5 and V is TRBV7-2; 10 nucleotides match TRBD1. The junction had 5 bases not matched to a gene; V was cut back by 5 bases and J by 4 bases. Germline CDR1 SGHTA, CDR2 FQGNSA. The CDR3 runs to 15 residues. The CDR3 protein is CASSPWTGGNQPQHF. Written as DNA, the CDR3 is TGTGCCAGCAGCCCCTGGACAGGGGGAAATCAGCCCCAGCATTTT.

With regard to this clone: Other DNA sequences in this specimen translate into the identical CDR3. The chain carries TRBV18 and TRBJ2-7, with TRBD1 matching over 10 bases. CDR3 size: 13 residues. Germline CDR1 is KGHSH and CDR2 is LQKENI. V trimming: 3 bases; J trimming: 5 bases; junction bases outside the gene matches: 1. The CDR3 DNA is TGTGCCAGCTCACCGGGGACAGGGGACGAGCAGTACTTC. This encodes CASSPGTGDEQYF.

The V and J genes are TRBV7-9 and TRBJ2-3; possibly TRBD1 or TRBD2 for D (6 bases each). The CDR3 contains 16 residues. CDR1 is SEHNR, CDR2 FQNEAQ, per germline (reference sequence). Trimming cost V 5 bases and J 3 bases, with 18 bases left between them. CDR3 sequence (DNA): TGTGCCAGCAGCCCTAGGGGGGTGGCGCATACAGATACGCAGTATTTT. Protein: CASSPRGVAHTDTQYF.

This rearrangement joins TRBV2 to TRBJ1-2, with unresolved D. The CDR3 spans 13 residues. CDR1 and CDR2 (germline): SNHLY, FYNNEI. Trimming stripped 3 bases from V and 4 bases from J, with 9 bases between. The CDR3 bases are TGTGCCAGCAGTGACTACGCGGGCTATGGCTACACCTTC. Translating it yields CASSDYAGYGYTF.

The chain carries TRBV15 and TRBJ1-1; D may be TRBD1 (5 bases). The ends were cut back, 1 base at V and 7 bases at J, with 10 bases in the middle. The germline CDR1 and CDR2 sequences are LNHNV and YYDKDF (reference sequence). This CDR3 has 13 amino acids. Written as DNA, the CDR3 is TGTGCCACCAGCAGAGGGGGGTCACTTGAAGCTTTCTTT. It translates to CATSRGGSLEAFF.

The rearrangement joins TRBV5-4 to TRBJ1-1; 8 nucleotides match TRBD1. The CDR3 consists of 16 residues. Trimming took 0 bases from V and 1 from J; bases not matched to a gene: 5. Looked up from germline, CDR1 is SGHNT and CDR2 is YYREEE (reference sequence). The CDR3 DNA sequence: TGTGCCAGCAGCTTGGGAAACAGGGGGTCGAACACTGAAGCTTTCTTT. Its protein product is CASSLGNRGSNTEAFF.

This sequence joins TRBV2 and TRBJ2-7, with a possible D match to TRBD1 (6 bases). Trimming cost V 6 bases and J 4 bases, with 16 bases left between them. This CDR3 comprises 14 residues. In germline, CDR1 is SNHLY, CDR2 FYNNEI. CDR3 sequence (DNA): TGTGCCAGCAGAGAACAGGGTATCGGGTACGAGCAGTACTTC. It codes for CASREQGIGYEQYF.

The chain recombines TRBV21-1 with TRBJ1-4. TRBV21-1 is reported as a pseudogene. The CDR3 has 15 amino acids. The CDR3 reads CASSKVGRDGEKLFF. The CDR3 coding sequence is TGTGCCAGCAGCAAAGTTGGCAGGGACGGGGAAAAACTGTTTTTT.

The chain links TRBV7-2 to TRBJ2-7, with 10 bases identical to TRBD2. After removal of 1 base from V and 7 bases from J, the junction contained 16 bases not matched to a gene. Germline values: CDR1 SGHTA, CDR2 FQGNSA. The CDR3 has 18 amino acids. DNA of the CDR3: TGTGCCAGCAGCTTAGATGTAATAAGCGGGAGGGTAGGAGGAGAGCAGTACTTC. This sequence encodes CASSLDVISGRVGGEQYF.

This clone was observed once. V and J are TRBV5-4 and TRBJ1-4; D is uncertain. Germline CDR1 SGHNT, CDR2 YYREEE (reference sequence). This CDR3 contains 12 residues. The ends were cut back, 5 bases at V and 1 base at J, with 3 bases in the middle. CDR3 in DNA: TGTGCCAGCAGTGAAACTAATGAAAAACTGTTTTTT. Its protein product is CASSETNEKLFF.

The chain is built from TRBV30 and TRBJ1-5; D perhaps matches TRBD1 (5 bases). V was shortened by 1 base and J by 4 bases, with 14 bases between the two germline ends. This CDR3 contains 15 residues. From germline, CDR1 is GTSNPN and CDR2 SVGIG (reference sequence). This CDR3 is CAWSDEGVRNQPQHF. The DNA for the CDR3 is TGTGCCTGGAGTGACGAAGGGGTGCGAAATCAGCCCCAGCATTTT.

CDR3 bases: TGTGCCAGCAGTCGACTAGCGAATCAGTACTTC. It is translated as CASSRLANQYF. The V and J genes are TRBV6-1 and TRBJ2-5; 8 positions match TRBD2. CDR1 and CDR2 from the germline V gene are MNHNS and SASEGT. The CDR3 spans 11 residues. The J segment lost 11 bases and the V segment lost 5 bases, leaving 4 bases of the junction unmatched.

The V call is TRBV20-1, the J call TRBJ2-1; TRBD2 might be the D (5 bases). The CDR3 is 10 amino acids. Per germline, CDR1 DFQATT and CDR2 SNEGSKA (reference sequence). Trimming cost V 5 bases and J 9 bases, with 8 bases left between them. The CDR3: CSAPRVEQFF. CDR3 in DNA: TGCAGTGCTCCGAGGGTTGAGCAGTTCTTC.

As for this clone: The sample holds other DNA sequences that translate to the same CDR3. For the CDR3, the DNA is TGTGCCATCAGTGAGTCTTGGGACACCGGGGAGCTGTTTTTT. Protein sequence: CAISESWDTGELFF. The rearrangement joins TRBV10-3 to TRBJ2-2, with D unclear. The CDR3 contains 14 residues. Germline assignment: CDR1 ENHRY and CDR2 SYGVKD. The germline V and J ends were trimmed by 0 bases and 3 bases, with 5 bases remaining between them.

Turning to this clone: The identical CDR3 is also encoded by other nucleotide sequences in the sample. The V and J genes are TRBV6-1 and TRBJ1-2, with 7 positions matching TRBD1. This CDR3 is built from 14 residues. Germline-derived CDR1 and CDR2 are MNHNS and SASEGT. V lost 5 bases, J lost 2 bases, and 5 bases stayed unmatched. The CDR3 bases are TGTGCCAGCAGTACCGGGACAGAAAACTATGGCTACACCTTC. Translation: CASSTGTENYGYTF.

This clone was seen once. The V gene is TRBV6-1, the J gene TRBJ1-1; D remains unclear. Trimming removed 2 bases at V and 0 bases at J, with 10 bases between. This CDR3 spans 15 amino acids. Germline V gene sequence: CDR1 MNHNS, CDR2 SASEGT. DNA for the CDR3: TGTGCCAGCAGTGAACAGAGCCTTTTGAACACTGAAGCTTTCTTT. Protein: CASSEQSLLNTEAFF.

The chain combines TRBV2 with TRBJ2-5; D not certain. V was shortened by 5 bases and J by 0 bases, with 4 bases between the two germline ends. The CDR3 runs to 12 residues. Germline CDR1 SNHLY, CDR2 FYNNEI. The CDR3 region is CASSPYQETQYF. CDR3 DNA sequence: TGTGCCAGCAGTCCGTACCAAGAGACCCAGTACTTC.

This rearrangement joins TRBV29-1 to TRBJ1-2; a possible D gene is TRBD1 (5 bases). This CDR3 region has 13 residues. Germline assignment: CDR1 SQVTM and CDR2 ANQGSEA. Trimming took 7 bases from V and 2 from J, leaving 14 bases between them. DNA of the CDR3: TGCAGCGCTACCCGGGACTTAAACTATGGCTACACCTTC. This codes for CSATRDLNYGYTF.

This clone showed up just once. The genes are TRBV4-2 and TRBJ2-2; 11 bases map to TRBD1. The V segment lost 0 bases and the J segment 6 bases; nucleotides outside the gene matches: 6. In germline, CDR1 is LGHNA, CDR2 YNFKEQ. The CDR3 length is 17 residues. The CDR3 nucleotides are TGTGCCAGCAGCCAAGAAGTCGGACAGGGGGCGGCCGGGGAGCTGTTTTTT. Its protein is CASSQEVGQGAAGELFF.

The rearrangement links TRBV6-1 to TRBJ1-1; possibly TRBD1 for D (5 bases). V lost 3 bases and J lost 4, with 15 bases in between. Germline loops: CDR1 MNHNS, CDR2 SASEGT. The CDR3 runs 15 residues. CDR3 nucleotides: TGTGCCAGCAGTGAGGTCCCAGGGTCGGGCACTGAAGCTTTCTTT. It yields the protein CASSEVPGSGTEAFF.

The chain joins TRBV30 to TRBJ1-1; D gene unclear. Germline V CDR1 and CDR2: GTSNPN, SVGIG (reference sequence). Between the trimmed V and J ends, which lost 2 bases and 1 base, there was a span of 8 bases. The CDR3 is 13 residues long. CDR3 nucleotide sequence: TGTGCCTGGAGTTGGAGTGGGAACACTGAAGCTTTCTTT. Protein product: CAWSWSGNTEAFF.

The chain has TRBV10-2 and TRBJ2-7; unclear D gene. CDR1 and CDR2 from the germline V gene are WSHSY and SAAADI. V shed 4 bases and J shed 3 bases, with 16 bases lying between them. The CDR3 totals 15 residues. The CDR3 nucleotides are TGCGCCAGCAGTGTTGGCGGAAGAAGGGACTACGAGCAGTACTTC. It specifies CASSVGGRRDYEQYF.

The chain joins TRBV21-1 to TRBJ1-2. TRBV21-1 is a pseudogene locus. The CDR3 covers 15 residues. The CDR3: CASTGRPSGKNGYTF. In DNA form, the CDR3 reads TGTGCCAGTACCGGGAGGCCCTCGGGTAAAAATGGCTACACCTTC.